The 26 T cell receptor beta chains in this list originate from one sample, sequenced in a study of PD-L1 blockade in urothelial cancer. Time point meaning: peripheral blood 6 weeks after treatment start. Libraries were prepared by immunoSEQ multiplex PCR; TCRdb keeps only in-frame clonotypes and omits some of them. The sample has over 100,000 clones, 80% to 95% seen once. The sample in question was PBMCs, obtained around atezolizumab (anti-PD-L1) treatment. These receptors all come from a man aged 55 to 69 with urothelial cancer.

This clone was seen more than once but under ten times. This rearrangement joins TRBV6-6 to TRBJ1-5; 9 bases are a match to TRBD1. The CDR3 has 15 residues. The ends lost 6 bases at V and 7 bases at J; junction bases unmatched: 10. CDR1 and CDR2 from the germline V gene are MNHNY and SVGAGI (reference sequence). The CDR3 bases are TGTGCCAGCAGCCAAGGACAGGGGACGATGCAGCCCCAGCATTTT. Protein: CASSQGQGTMQPQHF.

This clone was detected a few times. This CDR3 is CASTGSGYEQYF. The DNA of the CDR3 is TGTGCCAGCACAGGCAGTGGGTACGAGCAGTACTTC. This sequence joins TRBV27 and TRBJ2-7; D call uncertain. This CDR3 has 12 residues. V was shortened by 7 bases and J by 4 bases, with 11 bases between the two germline ends. CDR1 is MNHEY, CDR2 SMNVEV, per germline (reference sequence).

V gene TRBV30 combines with J gene TRBJ2-5; 8 bases line up with TRBD1. Germline lookup yields CDR1 GTSNPN and CDR2 SVGIG (reference sequence). Trimming cost V 3 bases and J 5 bases; bases outside gene matches: 8. The CDR3 loop spans 14 amino acids. The CDR3 DNA reads TGTGCCTGGAGATCCGGGACAGGATGGGAGACCCAGTACTTC. Its protein is CAWRSGTGWETQYF.

The V and J genes are TRBV6-1 and TRBJ1-3, with TRBD1 matching 8 bases. This CDR3 has 15 amino acids. Germline V gene lookup returns CDR1 MNHNS and CDR2 SASEGT. Trimming removed 6 bases from V and 3 bases from J; junction bases left unmatched: 7. CDR3 residues: CASRKDREFGNTIYF. The CDR3 DNA is TGTGCCAGCAGAAAGGACAGGGAGTTTGGAAACACCATATATTTT.

The chain employs TRBV5-1 and TRBJ2-1; tentative D call: TRBD2 (5 bases). Germline CDR1 reads SGHRS; CDR2 reads YFSETQ. The germline V and J ends were trimmed by 4 bases and 5 bases, with 16 bases remaining between them. The CDR3 is 15 residues long. CDR3 residues: CASSAEPPGNNEQFF. The CDR3, as DNA: TGCGCCAGCAGCGCAGAACCGCCGGGGAACAATGAGCAGTTCTTC.

The chain links TRBV11-1 to TRBJ2-7; 7 positions agree with TRBD1. The germline V gene encodes CDR1 SGHAT and CDR2 FQDESV (reference sequence). The CDR3 length is 13 residues. The V gene end was trimmed by 5 bases and the J gene end by 0 bases; junction bases not matched to a gene: 1. CDR3 nucleotides: TGTGCCAGCAGCCGGGACAGCTCCTACGAGCAGTACTTC. It encodes CASSRDSSYEQYF.

The gene calls are TRBV7-2 and TRBJ2-7; TRBD2 matches at 11 bases. The CDR3 is 14 residues long. V gave up 5 bases and J gave up 9 bases; unmatched junction bases: 9. The germline gives CDR1 SGHTA, CDR2 FQGNSA. Here the CDR3 DNA reads TGTGCCAGCAGCCAACAACTAGCGGGGGAACGGCAGTACTTC. Translated, it gives CASSQQLAGERQYF.

This chain links TRBV19 with TRBJ1-6; D ambiguous. Germline values: CDR1 LNHDA, CDR2 SQIVND (reference sequence). V lost 4 bases, J lost 9 bases, and 13 bases lay in between. This CDR3 is built from 14 residues. The CDR3 here is CASSNTRSLSPLHF. For the CDR3, the DNA is TGTGCCAGTAGTAACACAAGAAGTCTTTCACCCCTCCACTTT.

This clone was seen many times. The chain combines TRBV19 with TRBJ1-6; 7 bases are shared with TRBD1. The CDR3 contains 16 residues. From germline, CDR1 is LNHDA and CDR2 SQIVND (reference sequence). V dropped 3 bases and J dropped 4; count of bases not matched to a gene: 6. The CDR3 region is CASSMTGITYNSPLHF. CDR3 DNA: TGTGCCAGTAGTATGACAGGGATTACTTATAATTCACCCCTCCACTTT.

The chain uses TRBV4-2 and TRBJ2-7, with TRBD2 matching over 9 bases. This CDR3 is 17 amino acids long. The germline V gene has CDR1 LGHNA and CDR2 YNFKEQ. The ends lost 5 bases at V and 4 bases at J; junction bases unmatched: 15. CDR3 loop: CASSSAQEEAGGYEQYF. The CDR3 nucleotides are TGTGCCAGCAGCTCGGCCCAGGAGGAAGCGGGAGGTTACGAGCAGTACTTC.

This chain links TRBV7-9 with TRBJ2-1; 12 bases map to TRBD1. Trimming took 5 bases from V and 8 from J; bases not matched to a gene: 7. Germline lookup yields CDR1 SEHNR and CDR2 FQNEAQ (reference sequence). This CDR3 is built from 15 residues. CDR3 sequence: CASSPGTGGADEQFF. The CDR3 DNA reads TGTGCCAGCAGCCCTGGGACAGGGGGCGCGGATGAGCAGTTCTTC.

The chain uses TRBV5-4 and TRBJ1-2; D gene uncertain. Looked up from germline, CDR1 is SGHNT and CDR2 is YYREEE (reference sequence). The CDR3 extends over 13 amino acids. The V and J ends lost 4 bases and 6 bases respectively, with 13 bases between them. Here the CDR3 reads CASSVPGGDGYTF. The DNA of the CDR3 is TGTGCCAGCAGCGTCCCAGGAGGCGATGGCTACACCTTC.

The genes are TRBV14 and TRBJ2-7, with D unresolved. The germline V gene has CDR1 SGHDN and CDR2 FVKESK. The CDR3 has 14 amino acids. Trimming left V 4 bases short and J 0 bases short, with 10 bases between. The CDR3 protein is CASSRLSLSYEQYF. CDR3 DNA sequence: TGTGCCAGCAGCCGACTGTCACTCTCCTACGAGCAGTACTTC.

The chain has TRBV5-1 and TRBJ2-6; D remains ambiguous. There are 17 residues in the CDR3. The germline V and J ends were trimmed by 2 bases and 0 bases, with 12 bases remaining between them. The V gene's germline CDR1 is SGHRS and CDR2 YFSETQ. CDR3 bases: TGCGCCAGCAGCTTTGCAGGCCCGAACTCTGGGGCCAACGTCCTGACTTTC. It translates to CASSFAGPNSGANVLTF.

This chain links TRBV6-5 with TRBJ2-7, with 10 bases fitting TRBD1. Germline V gene data show CDR1 as MNHEY and CDR2 as SVGAGI. The CDR3 extends over 14 amino acids. V gave up 6 bases and J gave up 5 bases; unmatched junction bases: 7. This chain's CDR3 is CASRGGGQGNEQYF. The DNA for the CDR3 is TGTGCCAGCAGGGGCGGGGGACAGGGGAACGAGCAGTACTTC.

The gene calls are TRBV27 and TRBJ1-6, with D unresolved. The V gene lost 3 bases and the J gene lost 8 bases, with 14 bases spanning the gap. The CDR3 runs 15 residues. CDR1 is MNHEY, CDR2 SMNVEV, per germline (reference sequence). CDR3 residues: CASSLALAVDSPLHF. The DNA of the CDR3 is TGTGCCAGCAGTTTGGCCCTGGCCGTCGATTCACCCCTCCACTTT.

The chain combines TRBV10-1 with TRBJ2-1, with 16 positions matching TRBD2. Losses at the gene ends were 3 bases for V and 15 bases for J; bases not matched to a gene: 8. From germline, CDR1 is WNHNN and CDR2 SYGVQD (reference sequence). The CDR3 length is 15 residues. CDR3 protein: CASSDGTSGRARVFF. In DNA form, the CDR3 reads TGCGCCAGCAGTGACGGGACTAGCGGGAGGGCCAGGGTGTTCTTC.

The rearrangement joins TRBV4-3 to TRBJ1-2; 8 bases match TRBD1. Unmatched junction bases numbered 10, after V lost 4 bases and J lost 3 bases. This CDR3 has 16 amino acids. Germline V gives CDR1 LGHNA, CDR2 YSLEER. CDR3 nucleotide sequence: TGCGCCAGCAGCCGGGGGGTGCAGGGGGCCCACTATGGCTACACCTTC. Its translation: CASSRGVQGAHYGYTF.

The V and J genes are TRBV6-5 and TRBJ2-7, with 12 bases fitting TRBD2. Germline assignment: CDR1 MNHEY and CDR2 SVGAGI. The CDR3 extends over 15 amino acids. Trimming removed 4 bases from V and 1 base from J; junction bases left unmatched: 2. CDR3 nucleotide sequence: TGTGCCAGCAGTTTACTAGCGGGAGGTTCCTACGAGCAGTACTTC. The encoded protein is CASSLLAGGSYEQYF.

DNA of the CDR3: TGCGCCAGCAGCTGGAGACTAGCGGGGGGGCAAGAGACCCAGTACTTC. It codes for CASSWRLAGGQETQYF. V is TRBV5-1 and J is TRBJ2-5; 14 nucleotides align to TRBD2. The CDR3 loop spans 16 amino acids. V gave up 3 bases and J gave up 2 bases; unmatched junction bases: 3. Germline assignment: CDR1 SGHRS and CDR2 YFSETQ. The full variable domain, with the rest looked up from reference TRBV5-1 and TRBJ2-5, is KAGVTQTPRYLIKTRGQQVTLSCSPISGHRSVSWYQQTPGQGLQFLFEYFSETQRNKGNFPGRFSGRQFSNSRSEMNVSTLELGDSALYLCASSWRLAGGQETQYFGPGTRLLVL.

The sample holds one count of this clone. The chain recombines TRBV7-9 with TRBJ2-7; 7 bases fit TRBD1. From germline, CDR1 is SEHNR and CDR2 FQNEAQ (reference sequence). This CDR3 has 14 residues. With 3 bases clipped from V and 5 bases from J, the junction kept 7 bases outside the gene matches. In DNA form, the CDR3 reads TGTGCCAGCAGCTTCGACAGGGCTTGGAACGAGCAGTACTTC. Translated: CASSFDRAWNEQYF.

The CDR3 region is CASSDLTGGGGYTF. CDR3 nucleotide sequence: TGTGCCAGCAGTGACCTGACAGGGGGAGGTGGCTACACCTTC. The chain has TRBV6-1 and TRBJ1-2; TRBD1 matches 9 bases. Germline V lookup: CDR1 MNHNS, CDR2 SASEGT. The junction had 6 bases not matched to a gene; V was cut back by 3 bases and J by 7 bases. The CDR3 covers 14 residues.

The chain uses TRBV18 and TRBJ2-3; TRBD2 aligns across 8 bases. Trimming took 3 bases from V and 2 from J; bases not matched to a gene: 7. The CDR3 has 16 amino acids. The germline gives CDR1 KGHSH, CDR2 LQKENI. The CDR3 nucleotides read TGTGCCAGCTCACCCCTCGGCGGGGGGAACACAGATACGCAGTATTTT. It is translated as CASSPLGGGNTDTQYF.

This chain uses TRBV30 with TRBJ1-2, with D uncertain. Trimming left V 0 bases short and J 9 bases short, with 17 bases between. The CDR3 is 14 residues long. Germline CDR1 is GTSNPN and CDR2 is SVGIG (reference sequence). The CDR3 loop reads CAWSVLSGFRSYTF. The CDR3, as DNA: TGTGCCTGGAGTGTACTCTCGGGTTTTCGGAGCTACACCTTC.

The CDR3 here is CASSRGQEDGYTF. The CDR3 DNA follows: TGTGCCAGCAGCCGGGGACAGGAAGATGGCTACACCTTC. The V call is TRBV7-5, the J call TRBJ1-2; the D call TRBD1 from the table was never checked on the DNA. TRBV7-5 is reported as a pseudogene. The CDR3 is made up of 13 amino acids.

The genes are TRBV5-1 and TRBJ2-1; 10 bases align to TRBD2. The germline gives CDR1 SGHRS, CDR2 YFSETQ. Trimming took 2 bases from V and 3 from J; bases not matched to a gene: 2. The CDR3 totals 15 residues. CDR3 bases: TGCGCCAGCAGCTTCCAGCGGGGGGGCTACAATGAGCAGTTCTTC. Translated, it gives CASSFQRGGYNEQFF.